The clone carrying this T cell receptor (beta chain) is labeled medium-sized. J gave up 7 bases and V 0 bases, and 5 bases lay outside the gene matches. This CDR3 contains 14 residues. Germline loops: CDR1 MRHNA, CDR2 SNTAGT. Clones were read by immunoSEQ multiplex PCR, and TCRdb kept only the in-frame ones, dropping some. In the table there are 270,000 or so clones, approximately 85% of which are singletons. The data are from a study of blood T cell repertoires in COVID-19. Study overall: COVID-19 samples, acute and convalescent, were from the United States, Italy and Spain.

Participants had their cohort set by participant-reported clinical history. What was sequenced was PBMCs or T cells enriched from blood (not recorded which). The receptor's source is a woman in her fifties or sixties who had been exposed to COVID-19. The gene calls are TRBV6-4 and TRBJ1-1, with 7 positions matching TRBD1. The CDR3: CASSDSGTAHEAFF. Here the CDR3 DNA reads TGTGCCAGCAGTGACTCCGGGACAGCCCATGAAGCTTTCTTT.